These 19 T cell receptor beta chains share one sample of origin, sequenced in a study of identical twins. Each CDR3 protein is one row after TCRdb ran MiXCR on the 5' RACE reads. The sample contains fewer than 550,000 distinct CDR3 sequences, approximately 14% of which appear only once. In addition, the sample was reused for a study of yellow fever vaccine responses in identical twins.

The sequencing sample was made of CD4+ T cells sorted from blood. The receptors stem from a woman aged 18-29 years in good health.

The V gene is TRBV2, the J gene TRBJ2-5; 8 nucleotides match TRBD1. The CDR3 runs to 18 residues. Germline assignment: CDR1 SNHLY and CDR2 FYNNEI. The ends lost 11 bases at V and 5 bases at J; junction bases unmatched: 25. The CDR3 protein is CAFCLADQGAPSMETQYF. In DNA form, the CDR3 reads TGTGCCTTCTGTTTAGCGGATCAGGGGGCCCCCTCGATGGAGACCCAGTACTTC.

This clonotype was picked up a small number of times. This chain links TRBV7-2 with TRBJ2-1; 9 bases line up with TRBD2. The germline V gene encodes CDR1 SGHTA and CDR2 FQGNSA. After removal of 10 bases from V and 0 bases from J, the junction contained 4 bases not matched to a gene. This CDR3 has 14 residues. The CDR3 nucleotides read TGTGCCACCGCGGGGGGGGCCTCCTACAATGAGCAGTTCTTC. It translates to CATAGGASYNEQFF.

This clonotype was recorded a few times. The chain employs TRBV7-9 and TRBJ1-1; 8 bases agree with TRBD1. After removal of 5 bases from V and 8 bases from J, the junction contained 4 bases not matched to a gene. CDR3 length equals 12 residues. CDR1 SEHNR and CDR2 FQNEAQ come from the germline V gene (reference sequence). The CDR3 nucleotides read TGTGCCAGCAGCCATAGGGACAGGGAAGCTTTCTTT. Translating gives CASSHRDREAFF.

This chain joins TRBV7-9 and TRBJ2-1; TRBD1 matches at 10 bases. Germline-derived CDR1 and CDR2 are SEHNR and FQNEAQ (reference sequence). CDR3 length: 16 amino acids. V lost 5 bases and J lost 0; bases outside the gene matches: 4. CDR3 in DNA: TGTGCCAGCAGCCTGGACAGGGGGAACTCCTACAATGAGCAGTTCTTC. It is translated as CASSLDRGNSYNEQFF.

The chain combines TRBV7-2 with TRBJ2-5, with 8 bases identical to TRBD2. Germline CDR1 reads SGHTA; CDR2 reads FQGNSA. The CDR3 has 16 amino acids. V shed 5 bases, J shed 5 bases, and the junction held 13 bases outside the gene matches. In DNA, the CDR3 is TGTGCCAGCAGCCCGACACGGGGGGGGCAGACGGAGACCCAGTACTTC. Translated: CASSPTRGGQTETQYF. Based on the CDR3 plus reference TRBV7-2 and TRBJ2-5, the full variable domain is GAGVSQSPSNKVTEKGKDVELRCDPISGHTALYWYRQSLGQGLEFLIYFQGNSAPDKSGLPSDRFSAERTGGSVSTLTIQRTQQEDSAVYLCASSPTRGGQTETQYFGPGTRLLVL.

The V call is TRBV5-5, the J call TRBJ1-6; TRBD1 might be the D (5 bases). The V end was cut by 0 bases, the J end by 5 bases, with 9 bases between. The CDR3 length is 15 residues. Germline CDR1 reads SGHKS; CDR2 reads YYEKEE (reference sequence). CDR3 sequence: CASSLAAGHNSPLHF. The CDR3 DNA is TGTGCCAGCAGCTTGGCGGCAGGGCATAATTCACCCCTCCACTTT.

There are a few counts of this clonotype. The CDR3 is CASSLPGQVGAGELFF. Written as DNA, the CDR3 is TGTGCCAGCAGCCTACCGGGACAGGTTGGTGCCGGGGAGCTGTTTTTT. The V call is TRBV5-6, the J call TRBJ2-2; 8 nucleotides align to TRBD1. Per germline, CDR1 SGHDT and CDR2 YYEEEE. J lost 6 bases, V lost 4 bases, and 11 bases had no gene match. The CDR3 totals 16 residues.

This clonotype has a handful of counts. This chain uses TRBV12-3 or TRBV12-4 with TRBJ2-2; D may be TRBD1 or TRBD2 (5 bases each). This CDR3 spans 16 amino acids. Trimming left V 3 bases short and J 4 bases short, with 15 bases between. Here the CDR3 reads CASSFRGVTGTGELFF. CDR3 DNA sequence: TGTGCCAGCAGTTTCCGAGGGGTGACGGGCACCGGGGAGCTGTTTTTT.

This clonotype came up many times. V is TRBV20-1 and J is TRBJ1-1; tentative D call: TRBD1 (5 bases). The CDR3 is 15 amino acids. CDR1 is DFQATT, CDR2 SNEGSKA, per germline (reference sequence). V was cut by 5 bases and J by 1 base, with 17 bases left in between. The CDR3, as DNA: TGCAGTGCTCCCGCTCAAGGGGCGACGAACACTGAAGCTTTCTTT. Protein product: CSAPAQGATNTEAFF.

The rearrangement links TRBV9 to TRBJ2-1; 9 bases align to TRBD1. Germline loops: CDR1 SGDLS, CDR2 YYNGEE. The V and J ends lost 0 bases and 2 bases, in that order; junction bases with no gene match: 3. The CDR3 sequence is 16 residues long. The CDR3 loop is CASSVVGTGPYNEQFF. The CDR3 coding sequence is TGTGCCAGCAGCGTAGTAGGGACAGGGCCCTACAATGAGCAGTTCTTC.

This clonotype showed up many times. V usage is TRBV6-2 or TRBV6-3 and J usage is TRBJ1-1; 7 bases are shared with TRBD1. This CDR3 region has 14 residues. V trimming: 4 bases; J trimming: 11 bases; junction bases outside the gene matches: 13. Germline V gene data show CDR1 as MNHEY and CDR2 as SVGEGT. CDR3 loop: CASSSTGVTIRAFF. CDR3 coding DNA: TGTGCCAGCAGTTCAACAGGGGTAACTATCAGGGCTTTCTTT.

This clonotype turned up a few times. This chain uses TRBV4-1 with TRBJ2-5; D is tentatively TRBD1 or TRBD2 (5 bases each). The germline gives CDR1 MGHRA, CDR2 YSYEKL. Deletions cut 0 bases from V and 2 bases from J, with 19 bases between. The CDR3 runs 18 residues. CDR3 amino acids: CASSQDEARGALQETQYF. For the CDR3, the DNA is TGCGCCAGCAGCCAAGATGAGGCGAGGGGCGCTCTTCAAGAGACCCAGTACTTC.

This clonotype was observed at least ten times. V gene TRBV20-1 combines with J gene TRBJ1-4; D gene ambiguous. The CDR3 length is 11 residues. Germline-derived CDR1 and CDR2 are DFQATT and SNEGSKA (reference sequence). In DNA, the CDR3 is TGCAGAAGATTAACTAATGAAAAACTGTTTTTT. Its translation: CRRLTNEKLFF.

With regard to this clonotype: Sequence at one end of the junction differs from germline and may be a read error. V usage is TRBV28 and J usage is TRBJ2-1, with 7 bases fitting TRBD1. Per germline, CDR1 MDHEN and CDR2 SYDVKM. This CDR3 has 15 amino acids. The DNA for the CDR3 is TGTGCCAGCAGCACAGGGGATTCCTTTTACAATGAGCACTTCTTC. It encodes CASSTGDSFYNEHFF. The whole variable domain, filled in from reference TRBV28 and TRBJ2-1, reads DVKVTQSSRYLVKRTGEKVFLECVQDMDHENMFWYRQDPGLGLRLIYFSYDVKMKEKGDIPEGYSVSREKKERFSLILESASTNQTSMYLCASSTGDSFYNEHFFGPGTRLTVL.

The chain joins TRBV5-1 to TRBJ1-2; 7 positions match TRBD1. Germline V gene sequence: CDR1 SGHRS, CDR2 YFSETQ. This CDR3 comprises 13 residues. Trimming took 4 bases from V and 5 from J; bases not matched to a gene: 5. CDR3 DNA: TGCGCCAGCAGCCACGACAGGGTTTATGGCTACACCTTC. It translates to CASSHDRVYGYTF.

This clonotype was seen ten or more times. This chain connects TRBV20-1 to TRBJ2-5, with 13 bases aligning to TRBD2. Germline V gene data show CDR1 as DFQATT and CDR2 as SNEGSKA (reference sequence). The V gene end was trimmed by 2 bases and the J gene end by 3 bases; junction bases not matched to a gene: 6. This CDR3 is built from 16 residues. In nucleotides, the CDR3 is TGCAGTGCTAGAATACTAGCGGGAGGGAGCAAAGAGACCCAGTACTTC. It encodes CSARILAGGSKETQYF.

This chain links TRBV28 with TRBJ1-5; D is unclear. Germline V gene lookup returns CDR1 MDHEN and CDR2 SYDVKM. The CDR3 loop spans 13 amino acids. Trimming pared 1 base from V and 5 bases from J, leaving 6 bases between. The DNA of the CDR3 is TGTGCCAGCAGTTTATCTGGGTATCAGCCCCAGCATTTT. Translation: CASSLSGYQPQHF.

Only a few counts were recorded for this clonotype. The V gene is TRBV13, the J gene TRBJ2-6; D remains ambiguous. Germline V gene data show CDR1 as PRHDT and CDR2 as FYEKMQ (reference sequence). The CDR3 has 16 amino acids. Between the trimmed V and J ends, which lost 5 bases and 1 base, there was a span of 12 bases. The DNA of the CDR3 is TGTGCCAGCAGCACCCGGCCCTCATCTGGGGCCAACGTCCTGACTTTC. As protein: CASSTRPSSGANVLTF.

The chain recombines TRBV18 with TRBJ1-2; possible D gene TRBD1, 5 bases. The CDR3 totals 16 residues. V gave up 2 bases and J gave up 3 bases, with 16 bases separating them. Germline assignment: CDR1 KGHSH and CDR2 LQKENI. CDR3 nucleotides: TGTGCCAGCTCACCAAAGGCCCCGGGGACGGACTATGGCTACACCTTC. Translation gives CASSPKAPGTDYGYTF.